One and the same sample provided the 20 T cell receptor beta chains below, sequenced in a study of CD8 T cells in ankylosing spondylitis. Antigens of these TCRs are unknown. Overall study findings and caveats: Ankylosing spondylitis blood appeared to carry a characteristic TCR beta motif of under ten highly homologous variants.

TCRdb used MiXCR to reprocess the 5' RACE reads, holding one entry per CDR3 protein. The sample holds 400,000 to 450,000 distinct CDR3 sequences; over 15% are singletons and the top ten take approximately 1%. Material for sequencing was blood, either unsorted or a sorted T cell fraction (not recorded which). All receptors come from a male donor with ankylosing spondylitis.

This clonotype appeared a few times. The V and J genes are TRBV27 and TRBJ2-5; no clear D gene. Trimming removed 3 bases at V and 2 bases at J, with 7 bases between. Germline CDR1 is MNHEY and CDR2 is SMNVEV (reference sequence). The CDR3 length is 13 residues. CDR3 nucleotides: TGTGCCAGCAGTTTCGATCGACAAGAGACCCAGTACTTC. It codes for CASSFDRQETQYF.

The rearrangement uses TRBV6-5 and TRBJ2-2; 10 positions agree with TRBD1. CDR1 is MNHEY, CDR2 SVGAGI, per germline. This CDR3 is built from 18 residues. Germline trimming cut 4 bases from V and 7 bases from J; bases unmatched to any gene: 15. The CDR3, as DNA: TGTGCCAGCAGTTCCCTACCGGGACAGGGGTCGAATAGCGGGGAGCTGTTTTTT. Translating gives CASSSLPGQGSNSGELFF.

The chain has TRBV15 and TRBJ2-7; D possibly corresponds to TRBD1 (6 bases). V lost 1 base and J lost 2, with 12 bases in between. CDR3 length: 15 amino acids. Looked up from germline, CDR1 is LNHNV and CDR2 is YYDKDF (reference sequence). The CDR3 protein is CATSRVGTGTYEQYF. CDR3 coding DNA: TGTGCCACCAGCAGAGTCGGCACAGGGACCTACGAGCAGTACTTC.

J is TRBJ1-2 and V is TRBV30, with D possibly TRBD1 on 6 matching bases. Germline CDR1 is GTSNPN and CDR2 is SVGIG (reference sequence). Trimming cost V 1 base and J 5 bases, with 11 bases left between them. The CDR3 loop spans 13 amino acids. The CDR3 region is CAWSGVQGYGYTF. The CDR3 nucleotides read TGTGCCTGGAGTGGGGTCCAGGGGTATGGCTACACCTTC.

This clonotype was recorded at least ten times. CDR3 bases: TGTGCCAGCAGCTTAGGAACAGTGGGGAATCAGCCCCAGCATTTT. Its protein is CASSLGTVGNQPQHF. The chain is built from TRBV7-9 and TRBJ1-5; D gene ambiguous. The CDR3 contains 15 residues. The germline V and J ends were trimmed by 1 base and 4 bases, with 11 bases remaining between them. Germline-derived CDR1 and CDR2 are SEHNR and FQNEAQ (reference sequence).

This clonotype was detected only a few times. V gene TRBV12-3 or TRBV12-4 combines with J gene TRBJ1-1; D ambiguous. The CDR3 is 14 residues long. With 0 bases removed from V and 4 bases from J, the gap between germline ends came to 9 bases. Written as DNA, the CDR3 is TGTGCCAGCAGTTTAGCTAGGGTTTCCACTGAAGCTTTCTTT. Translating gives CASSLARVSTEAFF.

This clonotype was found many times. The V and J genes are TRBV12-3 or TRBV12-4 and TRBJ1-1; no clear D. The CDR3 is 14 amino acids. V dropped 1 base and J dropped 1 base, with 7 bases sitting between them. CDR3 nucleotides: TGTGCCAGCAGTTTAGGCGGATGGAACACTGAAGCTTTCTTT. Its protein is CASSLGGWNTEAFF.

Only a few counts were recorded for this clonotype. The rearrangement links TRBV4-1 to TRBJ2-3, with D perhaps matching TRBD1 or TRBD2 (6 bases each). This CDR3 spans 16 amino acids. In germline, CDR1 is MGHRA, CDR2 YSYEKL. The ends were cut back, 4 bases at V and 2 bases at J, with 16 bases in the middle. The CDR3 loop is CASSRLGGLNTDTQYF. In DNA, the CDR3 is TGCGCCAGCAGCCGCCTAGGGGGGCTCAACACAGATACGCAGTATTTT.

This clonotype was observed a handful of times. The rearrangement joins TRBV29-1 to TRBJ1-1; D remains ambiguous. CDR3 size: 12 residues. Germline V gene sequence: CDR1 SQVTM, CDR2 ANQGSEA. The CDR3 reads CSFTGVGTEAFF. The DNA of the CDR3 is TGCAGTTTTACCGGGGTTGGCACTGAAGCTTTCTTT.

The rearrangement uses TRBV20-1 and TRBJ2-1; TRBD2 aligns across 7 bases. The CDR3 consists of 13 residues. J lost 10 bases, V lost 0 bases, and 6 bases had no gene match. In germline, CDR1 is DFQATT, CDR2 SNEGSKA (reference sequence). Here the CDR3 reads CSAREAGTTEQFF. The CDR3 nucleotides read TGCAGTGCTAGAGAGGCCGGGACTACGGAGCAGTTCTTC.

This clonotype was counted many times. The rearrangement uses TRBV6-5 and TRBJ1-2; no firm D call. The CDR3 totals 11 residues. Trimming stripped 8 bases from V and 2 bases from J, with 6 bases between. Germline CDR1 is MNHEY and CDR2 is SVGAGI. CDR3 loop: CASGGNYGYTF. Written as DNA, the CDR3 is TGTGCCAGCGGCGGAAACTATGGCTACACCTTC.

The chain has TRBV28 and TRBJ2-1, with 8 nucleotides matching TRBD1. The trim removed 8 bases at V and 0 bases at J, leaving 6 bases unmatched. Looked up from germline, CDR1 is MDHEN and CDR2 is SYDVKM. This CDR3 is 15 amino acids long. CDR3 DNA sequence: TGTGCCAGCCAATGGGGACAGGCCTCCTACAATGAGCAGTTCTTC. Its protein is CASQWGQASYNEQFF.

This clonotype occurred a few times. J is TRBJ2-5 and V is TRBV29-1; tentatively, D is TRBD1 or TRBD2 (6 bases each). This CDR3 is built from 11 residues. Deletions cut 8 bases from V and 5 bases from J, with 12 bases between. The germline gives CDR1 SQVTM, CDR2 ANQGSEA. CDR3 residues: CSYGGGETQYF. The CDR3 DNA is TGCAGCTACGGGGGCGGCGAGACCCAGTACTTC.

In its sample, this clonotype was seen a few times. The rearrangement joins TRBV5-5 to TRBJ2-1; no clear D gene. Trimming shortened V by 1 base and J by 6 bases, and 11 bases separated the two germline ends. The V gene's germline CDR1 is SGHKS and CDR2 YYEKEE (reference sequence). This CDR3 comprises 14 residues. CDR3 bases: TGTGCCAGCAGCTTGACCTACCAAAGCAATGAGCAGTTCTTC. It specifies CASSLTYQSNEQFF.

This clonotype was seen a few times. The chain couples TRBV11-2 to TRBJ2-1; the D is unclear. The CDR3 spans 11 residues. The V gene lost 3 bases and the J gene lost 9 bases, with 6 bases spanning the gap. From germline, CDR1 is SGHAT and CDR2 FQNNGV. This CDR3 is CASSFKAEQFF. DNA of the CDR3: TGTGCCAGCAGCTTTAAGGCTGAGCAGTTCTTC.

The table lists this clonotype with a few counts. This chain links TRBV10-3 with TRBJ2-2; D gene ambiguous. V lost 0 bases and J lost 3, with 14 bases in between. Germline V gene data show CDR1 as ENHRY and CDR2 as SYGVKD. This CDR3 comprises 17 residues. The CDR3 loop is CAISESGGSSDTGELFF. CDR3 bases: TGTGCCATCAGTGAGTCTGGTGGATCCTCGGACACCGGGGAGCTGTTTTTT.

Comment on this clonotype: Since no conserved phenylalanine or tryptophan closes the CDR3, a read error is the likely cause. No DNA is shown, since the ends of the CDR3 on it are uncertain; the CDR3 is the one TCRdb lists. The rearrangement links TRBV7-3 to TRBJ1-2. CDR1 and CDR2 (germline): SGHTA, FQGTGA. The CDR3 extends over 9 residues, inclusive of both ends. The CDR3 reads CASSLKGGV.

The sample holds a few counts of this clonotype. This chain links TRBV12-3 or TRBV12-4 with TRBJ2-1; 8 bases are a match to TRBD2. The ends lost 6 bases at V and 10 bases at J; junction bases unmatched: 8. The CDR3 spans 13 residues. The CDR3 protein is CASSLSGGLEQFF. The CDR3 nucleotides read TGTGCCAGCAGCCTTTCGGGGGGGTTGGAGCAGTTCTTC.

The chain has TRBV5-1 and TRBJ1-1, with D uncertain. The CDR3 consists of 13 residues. Germline CDR1 is SGHRS and CDR2 is YFSETQ. Trimming shortened V by 0 bases and J by 7 bases, and 10 bases separated the two germline ends. The CDR3 DNA follows: TGCGCCAGCAGCTTGGTTGGAGCCAATGAAGCTTTCTTT. It specifies CASSLVGANEAFF. Supplemented by reference TRBV5-1 and TRBJ1-1, the full variable domain reads KAGVTQTPRYLIKTRGQQVTLSCSPISGHRSVSWYQQTPGQGLQFLFEYFSETQRNKGNFPGRFSGRQFSNSRSEMNVSTLELGDSALYLCASSLVGANEAFFGQGTRLTVV.

This clonotype was counted only a few times. The chain carries TRBV20-1 and TRBJ2-1; D remains unclear. The germline V and J ends were trimmed by 3 bases and 9 bases, with 6 bases remaining between them. There are 10 residues in the CDR3. CDR1 is DFQATT and CDR2 is SNEGSKA in the germline V gene (reference sequence). The CDR3 loop reads CSASWIEQFF. The CDR3 bases are TGCAGTGCTAGCTGGATTGAGCAGTTCTTC.